This T cell receptor beta chain is from a study of patients and donors after allogeneic stem cell transplantation (TCRdb year 2020). Notes on this clonotype: It lacks a known antigen. Base qualities are not at hand, and no much larger clone is one base apart.

Library generation was performed with RT-PCR. For sequencing, a NextSeq 550 was employed. In TCRdb, the public reads were trimmed at Q25 with fastp and aligned with MiXCR, with productive beta chains retained. Identical CDR3 proteins give one entry, which carries the most common genes and DNA. This sample is represented by roughly 940,000 distinct CDR3 sequences; about a sixth of them were singletons. Together, the top ten hold around 5.5% of the sample. V lost 0 bases and J lost 3 bases; the stretch between them is 9 bases long. Based on the germline V gene, the CDR1 and CDR2 sequences are MGHDK and SYGVNS. Taken from cysteine to phenylalanine, the CDR3 has 14 residues. Only the CDR3 DNA is retained, 42 bases long and in frame from the first base.

Sequencing input: blood, either unsorted or a sorted T cell fraction (not recorded which). The TCR was taken from a human donor who was either an allogeneic HSCT recipient or a stem cell or donor lymphocyte infusion donor (not recorded which). It is not recorded whose cells these are; they may come from a transplant donor. The chain joins TRBV25-1 to TRBJ2-7; no confident D gene assignment can be made. Read as DNA, the sequence is TGTGCCAGCAGTGAATACTCGGAAAACTACGAGCAGTACTTC. The encoded protein is CASSEYSENYEQYF.